This T cell receptor (beta chain) was captured in a study of blood T cell repertoires in COVID-19. Assay: immunoSEQ multiplex PCR; the TCRdb copy retains only in-frame clones and omits some. This table has fewer than 350,000 clones, roughly nine tenths appearing once. There are 15 residues in the CDR3. J gave up 1 base and V 5 bases, and 3 bases lay outside the gene matches. Looked up from germline, CDR1 is KGHSH and CDR2 is LQKENI. The source of this sequence is a woman aged 25 to 39 with COVID-19, enrolled during active disease. Sequences were obtained from peripheral blood. V usage is TRBV18 and J usage is TRBJ1-1; 11 bases fit TRBD1. CDR3 nucleotides: TGTGCCAGCTCAAAGGGGACAGGGGGGAACACTGAAGCTTTCTTT. Protein product: CASSKGTGGNTEAFF.